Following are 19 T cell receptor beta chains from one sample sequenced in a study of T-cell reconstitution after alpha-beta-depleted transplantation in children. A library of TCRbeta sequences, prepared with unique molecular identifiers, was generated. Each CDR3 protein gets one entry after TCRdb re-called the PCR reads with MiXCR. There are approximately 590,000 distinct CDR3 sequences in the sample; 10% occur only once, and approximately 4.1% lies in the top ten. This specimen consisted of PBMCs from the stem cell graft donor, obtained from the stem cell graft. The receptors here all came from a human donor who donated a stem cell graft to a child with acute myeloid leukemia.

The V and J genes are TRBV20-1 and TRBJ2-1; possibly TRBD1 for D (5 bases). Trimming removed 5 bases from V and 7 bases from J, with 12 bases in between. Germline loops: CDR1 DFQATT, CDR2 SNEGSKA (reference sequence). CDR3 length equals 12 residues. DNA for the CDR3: TGCAGTGCTCGCGGACATGTGAATGAGCAGTTCTTC. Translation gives CSARGHVNEQFF.

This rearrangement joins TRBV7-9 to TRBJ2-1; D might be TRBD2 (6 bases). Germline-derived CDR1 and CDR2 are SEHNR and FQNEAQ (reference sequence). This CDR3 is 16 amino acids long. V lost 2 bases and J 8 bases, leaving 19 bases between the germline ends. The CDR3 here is CASSLPLRDRSHEQFF. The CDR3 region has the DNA TGTGCCAGCAGCTTACCCCTGCGGGACCGTAGTCATGAGCAGTTCTTC. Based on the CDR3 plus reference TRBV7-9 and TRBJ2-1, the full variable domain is DTGVSQNPRHKITKRGQNVTFRCDPISEHNRLYWYRQTLGQGPEFLTYFQNEAQLEKSRLLSDRFSAERPKGSFSTLEIQRTEQGDSAMYLCASSLPLRDRSHEQFFGPGTRLTVL.

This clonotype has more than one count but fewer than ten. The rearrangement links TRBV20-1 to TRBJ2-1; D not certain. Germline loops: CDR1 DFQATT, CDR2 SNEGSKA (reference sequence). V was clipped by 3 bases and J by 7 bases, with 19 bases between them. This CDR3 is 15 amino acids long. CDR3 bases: TGCAGTGCTAGTCGAGGTAGTGGTTTGGCGAATGAGCAGTTCTTC. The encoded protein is CSASRGSGLANEQFF.

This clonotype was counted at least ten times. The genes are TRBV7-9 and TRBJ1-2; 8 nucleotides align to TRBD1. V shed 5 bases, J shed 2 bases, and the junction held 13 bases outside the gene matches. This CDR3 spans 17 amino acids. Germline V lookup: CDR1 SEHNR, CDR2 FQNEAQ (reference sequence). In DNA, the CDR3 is TGTGCCAGCAGCCGCGGACAGGGAGCCGAGAGGAACTATGGCTACACCTTC. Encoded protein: CASSRGQGAERNYGYTF.

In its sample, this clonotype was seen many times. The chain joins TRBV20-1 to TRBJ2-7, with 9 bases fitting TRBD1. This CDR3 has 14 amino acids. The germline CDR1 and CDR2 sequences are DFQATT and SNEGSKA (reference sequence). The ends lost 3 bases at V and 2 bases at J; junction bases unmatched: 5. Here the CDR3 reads CSARGQGKTYEQYF. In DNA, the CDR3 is TGCAGTGCTAGGGGACAGGGAAAAACCTACGAGCAGTACTTC.

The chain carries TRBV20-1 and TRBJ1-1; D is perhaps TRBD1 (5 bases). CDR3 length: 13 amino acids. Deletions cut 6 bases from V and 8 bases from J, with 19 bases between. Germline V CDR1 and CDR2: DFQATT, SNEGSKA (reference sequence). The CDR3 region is CSAEERDGREAFF. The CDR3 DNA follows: TGCAGTGCGGAGGAGAGGGACGGAAGAGAAGCTTTCTTT.

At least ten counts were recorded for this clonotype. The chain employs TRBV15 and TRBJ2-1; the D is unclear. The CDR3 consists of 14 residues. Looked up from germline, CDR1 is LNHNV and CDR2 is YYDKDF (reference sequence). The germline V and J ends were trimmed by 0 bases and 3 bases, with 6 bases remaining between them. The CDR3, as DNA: TGTGCCACCAGCAGAGAGGACCGCTACAATGAGCAGTTCTTC. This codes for CATSREDRYNEQFF.

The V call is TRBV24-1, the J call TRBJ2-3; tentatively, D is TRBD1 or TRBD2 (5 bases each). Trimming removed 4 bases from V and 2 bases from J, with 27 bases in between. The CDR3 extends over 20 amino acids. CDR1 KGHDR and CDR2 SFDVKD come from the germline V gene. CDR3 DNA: TGTGCCACCAGTGACTCCGGGACCGACCTTCTGACGAGGTCCACAGATACGCAGTATTTT. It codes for CATSDSGTDLLTRSTDTQYF.

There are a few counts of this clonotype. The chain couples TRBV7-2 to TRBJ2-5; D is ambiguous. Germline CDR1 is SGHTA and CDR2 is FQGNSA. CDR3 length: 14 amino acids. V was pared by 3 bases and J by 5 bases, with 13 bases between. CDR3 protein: CASSLGSRPETQYF. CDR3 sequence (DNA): TGTGCCAGCAGCTTGGGTAGCCGCCCGGAGACCCAGTACTTC.

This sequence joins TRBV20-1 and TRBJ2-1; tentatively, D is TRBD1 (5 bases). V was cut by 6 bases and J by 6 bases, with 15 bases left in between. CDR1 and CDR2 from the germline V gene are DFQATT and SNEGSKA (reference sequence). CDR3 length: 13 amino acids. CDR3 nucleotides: TGCAGTGCAGACATCCCAGGGCCCAATGAGCAGTTCTTC. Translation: CSADIPGPNEQFF.

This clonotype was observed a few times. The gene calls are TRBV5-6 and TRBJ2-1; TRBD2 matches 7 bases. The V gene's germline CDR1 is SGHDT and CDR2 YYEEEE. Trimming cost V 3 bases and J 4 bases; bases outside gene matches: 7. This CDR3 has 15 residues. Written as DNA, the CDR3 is TGTGCCAGCAGCTCTATGACTAGCAGGTACAATGAGCAGTTCTTC. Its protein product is CASSSMTSRYNEQFF.

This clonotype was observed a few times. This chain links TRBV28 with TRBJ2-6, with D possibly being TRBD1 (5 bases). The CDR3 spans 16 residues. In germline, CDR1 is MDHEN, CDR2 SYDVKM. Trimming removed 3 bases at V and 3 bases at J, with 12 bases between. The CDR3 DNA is TGTGCCAGCAGTTTCCAGGGAATAGGTGGGGCCAACGTCCTGACTTTC. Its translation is CASSFQGIGGANVLTF. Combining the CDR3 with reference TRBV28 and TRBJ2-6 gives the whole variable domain DVKVTQSSRYLVKRTGEKVFLECVQDMDHENMFWYRQDPGLGLRLIYFSYDVKMKEKGDIPEGYSVSREKKERFSLILESASTNQTSMYLCASSFQGIGGANVLTFGAGSRLTVL.

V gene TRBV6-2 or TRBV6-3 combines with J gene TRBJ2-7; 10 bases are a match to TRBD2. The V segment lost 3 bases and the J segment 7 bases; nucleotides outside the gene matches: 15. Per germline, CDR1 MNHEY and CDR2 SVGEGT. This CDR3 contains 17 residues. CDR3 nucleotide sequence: TGTGCCAGCAGTTATCGAGTTCGTAGGCTAGCGGGAGCGGAGCAGTACTTC. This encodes CASSYRVRRLAGAEQYF.

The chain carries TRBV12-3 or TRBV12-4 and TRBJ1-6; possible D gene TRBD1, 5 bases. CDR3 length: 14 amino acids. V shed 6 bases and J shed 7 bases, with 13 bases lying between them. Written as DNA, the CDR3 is TGTGCCAGCAGCCTGGGCCGGGGCAATTCACCCCTCCACTTT. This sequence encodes CASSLGRGNSPLHF.

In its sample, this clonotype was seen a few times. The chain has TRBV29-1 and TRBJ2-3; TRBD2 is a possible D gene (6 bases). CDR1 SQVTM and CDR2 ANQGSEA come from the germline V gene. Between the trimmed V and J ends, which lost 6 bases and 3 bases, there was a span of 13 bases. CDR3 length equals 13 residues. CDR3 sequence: CSVRRGDTDTQYF. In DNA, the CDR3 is TGCAGCGTGCGGAGGGGTGATACAGATACGCAGTATTTT.

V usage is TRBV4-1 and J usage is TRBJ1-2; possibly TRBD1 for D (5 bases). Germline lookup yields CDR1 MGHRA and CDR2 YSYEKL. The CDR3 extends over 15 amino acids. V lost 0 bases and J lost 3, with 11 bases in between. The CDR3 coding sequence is TGCGCCAGCAGCCAAGACGGGGGAGCCTACTATGGCTACACCTTC. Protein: CASSQDGGAYYGYTF.

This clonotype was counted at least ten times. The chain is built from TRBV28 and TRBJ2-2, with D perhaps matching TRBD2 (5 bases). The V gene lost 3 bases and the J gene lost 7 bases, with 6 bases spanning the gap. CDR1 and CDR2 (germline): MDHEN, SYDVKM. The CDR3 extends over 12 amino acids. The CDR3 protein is CASSFEGGELFF. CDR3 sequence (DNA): TGTGCCAGCAGTTTCGAGGGCGGGGAGCTGTTTTTT.

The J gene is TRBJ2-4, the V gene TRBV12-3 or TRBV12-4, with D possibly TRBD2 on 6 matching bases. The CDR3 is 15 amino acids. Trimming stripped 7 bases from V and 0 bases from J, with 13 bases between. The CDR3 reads CASTDGTLAKNIQYF. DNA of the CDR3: TGTGCCAGCACCGACGGGACTTTAGCCAAAAACATTCAGTACTTC.

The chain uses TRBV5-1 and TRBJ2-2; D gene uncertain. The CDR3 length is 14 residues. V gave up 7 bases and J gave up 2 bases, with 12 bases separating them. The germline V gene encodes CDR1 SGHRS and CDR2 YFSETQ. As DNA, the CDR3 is TGCGCCAGCTCCTTTGGGTACAACACCGGGGAGCTGTTTTTT. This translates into CASSFGYNTGELFF.